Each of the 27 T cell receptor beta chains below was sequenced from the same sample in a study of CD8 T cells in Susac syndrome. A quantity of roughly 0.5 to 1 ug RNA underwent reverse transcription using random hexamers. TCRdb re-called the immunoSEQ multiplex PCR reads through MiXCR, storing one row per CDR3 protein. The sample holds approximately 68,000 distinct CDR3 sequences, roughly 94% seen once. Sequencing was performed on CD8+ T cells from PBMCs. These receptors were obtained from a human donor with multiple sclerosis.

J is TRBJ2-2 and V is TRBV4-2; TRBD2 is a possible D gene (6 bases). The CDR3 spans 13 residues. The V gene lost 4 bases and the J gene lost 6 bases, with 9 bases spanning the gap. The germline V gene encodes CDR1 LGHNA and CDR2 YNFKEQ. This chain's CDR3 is CASSPGRAGELFF. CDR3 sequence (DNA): TGTGCCAGCAGCCCCGGGAGAGCCGGGGAGCTGTTTTTT.

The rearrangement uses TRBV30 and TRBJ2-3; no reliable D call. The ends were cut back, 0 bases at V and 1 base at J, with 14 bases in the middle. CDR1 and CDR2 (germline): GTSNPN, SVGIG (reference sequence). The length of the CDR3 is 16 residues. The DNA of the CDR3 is TGTGCCTGGAGTGTAGGTATGAGGCCTCGCACAGATACGCAGTATTTT. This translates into CAWSVGMRPRTDTQYF.

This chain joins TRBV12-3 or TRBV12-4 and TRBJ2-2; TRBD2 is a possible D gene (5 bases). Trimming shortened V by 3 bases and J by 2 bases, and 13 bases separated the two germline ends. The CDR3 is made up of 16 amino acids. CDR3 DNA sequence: TGTGCCAGCAGTTTTTGGGGAGTATTAAACACCGGGGAGCTGTTTTTT. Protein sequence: CASSFWGVLNTGELFF.

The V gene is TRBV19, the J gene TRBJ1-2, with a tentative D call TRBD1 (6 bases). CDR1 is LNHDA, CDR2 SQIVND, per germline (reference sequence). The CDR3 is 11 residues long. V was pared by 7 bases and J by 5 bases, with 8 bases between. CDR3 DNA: TGTGCCAGTAACACAGGGTATGGCTACACCTTC. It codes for CASNTGYGYTF.

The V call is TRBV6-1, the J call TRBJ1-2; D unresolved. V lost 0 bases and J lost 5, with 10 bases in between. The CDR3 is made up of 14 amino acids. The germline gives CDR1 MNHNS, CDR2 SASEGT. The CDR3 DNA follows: TGTGCCAGCAGTGAAGCAGGGCGCGGGTATGGCTACACCTTC. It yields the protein CASSEAGRGYGYTF.

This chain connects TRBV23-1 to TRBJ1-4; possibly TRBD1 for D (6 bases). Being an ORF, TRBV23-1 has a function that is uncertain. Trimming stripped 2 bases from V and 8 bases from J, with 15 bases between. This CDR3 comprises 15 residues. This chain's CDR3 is CASSQGQPKYEKLFF. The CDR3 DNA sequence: TGCGCCAGCAGTCAAGGACAGCCCAAGTACGAAAAACTGTTTTTT.

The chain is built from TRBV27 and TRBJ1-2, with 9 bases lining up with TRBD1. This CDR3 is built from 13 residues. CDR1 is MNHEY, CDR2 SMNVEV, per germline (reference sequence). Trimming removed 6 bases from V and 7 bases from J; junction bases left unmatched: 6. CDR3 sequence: CASSPGQGRGYTF. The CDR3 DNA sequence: TGTGCCAGCAGCCCGGGACAGGGACGTGGCTACACCTTC.

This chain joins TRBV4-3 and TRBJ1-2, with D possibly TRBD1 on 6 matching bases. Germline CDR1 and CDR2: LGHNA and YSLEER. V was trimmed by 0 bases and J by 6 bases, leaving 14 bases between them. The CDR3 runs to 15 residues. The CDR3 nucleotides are TGCGCCAGCAGCCAAGAGCGGGGGGCGCGAGATGGCTACACCTTC. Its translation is CASSQERGARDGYTF.

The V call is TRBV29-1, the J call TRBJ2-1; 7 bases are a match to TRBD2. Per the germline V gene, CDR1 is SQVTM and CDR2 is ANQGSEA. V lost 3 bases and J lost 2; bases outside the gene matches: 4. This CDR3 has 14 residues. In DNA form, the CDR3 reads TGCAGCGTTGACTCGGGAGGCGCCTACAATGAGCAGTTCTTC. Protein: CSVDSGGAYNEQFF.

For the CDR3, the DNA is TGCGCCAGCCGGACAGCGTACCAAGAGACCCAGTACTTC. It encodes CASRTAYQETQYF. The rearrangement uses TRBV10-2 and TRBJ2-5; D is possibly TRBD1 (6 bases). The CDR3 consists of 13 residues. Germline-derived CDR1 and CDR2 are WSHSY and SAAADI. Trimming pared 8 bases from V and 0 bases from J, leaving 10 bases between.

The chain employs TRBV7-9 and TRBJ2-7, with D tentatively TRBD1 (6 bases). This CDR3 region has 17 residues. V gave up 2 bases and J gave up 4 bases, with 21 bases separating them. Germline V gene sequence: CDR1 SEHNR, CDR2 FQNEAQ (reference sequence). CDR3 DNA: TGTGCCAGCAGCTTAAACCTCGTGCGAGGGGACAAATACGAGCAGTACTTC. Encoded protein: CASSLNLVRGDKYEQYF.

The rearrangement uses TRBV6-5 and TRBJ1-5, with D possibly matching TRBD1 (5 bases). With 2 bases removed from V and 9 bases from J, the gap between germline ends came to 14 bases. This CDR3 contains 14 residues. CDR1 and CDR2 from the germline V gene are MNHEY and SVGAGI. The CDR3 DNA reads TGTGCCAGCAGTTACGGCAGGGCTTCGGTGCCCCAGCATTTT. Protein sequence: CASSYGRASVPQHF.

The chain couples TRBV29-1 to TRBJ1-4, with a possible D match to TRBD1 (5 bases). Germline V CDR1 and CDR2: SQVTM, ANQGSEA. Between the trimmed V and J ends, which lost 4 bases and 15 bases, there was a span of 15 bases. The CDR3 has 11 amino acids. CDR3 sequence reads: CSVVSGGGVFF. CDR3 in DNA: TGCAGCGTTGTTTCGGGCGGGGGAGTGTTTTTT. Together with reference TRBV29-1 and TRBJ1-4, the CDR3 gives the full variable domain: SAVISQKPSRDICQRGTSLTIQCQVDSQVTMMFWYRQQPGQSLTLIATANQGSEATYESGFVIDKFPISRPNLTFSTLTVSNMSPEDSSIYLCSVVSGGGVFFGSGTQLSVL.

CDR3 in DNA: TGTGCCAGTAGTACATCTCCGGGACGGCTGAACACTGAAGCTTTCTTT. It yields the protein CASSTSPGRLNTEAFF. The V and J genes are TRBV19 and TRBJ1-1, with a weak D call TRBD1 (5 bases). The V end lost 4 bases, the J end lost 0 bases, and 15 bases lay between the germline ends. Per the germline V gene, CDR1 is LNHDA and CDR2 is SQIVND (reference sequence). The length of the CDR3 is 16 residues.

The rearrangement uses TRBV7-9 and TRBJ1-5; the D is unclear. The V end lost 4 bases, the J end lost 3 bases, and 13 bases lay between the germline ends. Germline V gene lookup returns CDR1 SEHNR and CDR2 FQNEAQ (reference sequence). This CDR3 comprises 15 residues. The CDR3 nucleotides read TGTGCCAGCAGCTCCGGACGGGAAATCAATCAGCCCCAGCATTTT. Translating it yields CASSSGREINQPQHF.

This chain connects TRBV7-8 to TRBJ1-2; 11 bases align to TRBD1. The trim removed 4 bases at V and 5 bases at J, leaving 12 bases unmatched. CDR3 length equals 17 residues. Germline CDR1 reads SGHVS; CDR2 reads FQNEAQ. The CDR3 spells CASSSYRTGGDSYGYTF. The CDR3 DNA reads TGTGCCAGCAGCTCCTATCGGACAGGGGGCGATAGTTATGGCTACACCTTC.

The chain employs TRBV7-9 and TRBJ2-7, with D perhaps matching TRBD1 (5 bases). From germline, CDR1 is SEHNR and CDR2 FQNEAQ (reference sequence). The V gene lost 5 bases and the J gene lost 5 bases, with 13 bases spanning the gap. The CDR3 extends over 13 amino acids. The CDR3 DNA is TGTGCCAGCAGCCCAATCCAGGGTAACGAGCAGTACTTC. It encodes CASSPIQGNEQYF.

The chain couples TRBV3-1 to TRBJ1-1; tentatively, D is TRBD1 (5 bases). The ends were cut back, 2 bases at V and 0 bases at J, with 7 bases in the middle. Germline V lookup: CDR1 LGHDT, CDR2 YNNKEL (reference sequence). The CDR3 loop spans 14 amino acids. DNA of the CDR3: TGTGCCAGCAGCCAACAGGGCATGAACACTGAAGCTTTCTTT. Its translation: CASSQQGMNTEAFF.

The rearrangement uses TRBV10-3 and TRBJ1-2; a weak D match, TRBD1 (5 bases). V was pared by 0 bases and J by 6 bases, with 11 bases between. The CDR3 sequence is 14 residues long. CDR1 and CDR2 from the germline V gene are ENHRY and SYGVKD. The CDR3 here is CAISESGPLNGYTF. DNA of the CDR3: TGTGCCATCAGTGAGTCGGGACCCCTCAATGGCTACACCTTC.

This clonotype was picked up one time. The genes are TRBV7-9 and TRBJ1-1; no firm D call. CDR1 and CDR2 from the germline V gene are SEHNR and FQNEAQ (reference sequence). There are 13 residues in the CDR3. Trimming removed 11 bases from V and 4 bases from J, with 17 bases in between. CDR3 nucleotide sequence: TGTGCCGCCTCACGGGAACTCGGCACTGAAGCTTTCTTT. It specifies CAASRELGTEAFF.

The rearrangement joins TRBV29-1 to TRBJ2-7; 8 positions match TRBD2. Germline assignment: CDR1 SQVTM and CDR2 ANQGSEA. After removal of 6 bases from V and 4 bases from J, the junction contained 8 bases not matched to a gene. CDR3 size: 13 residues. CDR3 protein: CSVGGESPYEQYF. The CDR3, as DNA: TGCAGCGTCGGGGGGGAGAGTCCTTACGAGCAGTACTTC.

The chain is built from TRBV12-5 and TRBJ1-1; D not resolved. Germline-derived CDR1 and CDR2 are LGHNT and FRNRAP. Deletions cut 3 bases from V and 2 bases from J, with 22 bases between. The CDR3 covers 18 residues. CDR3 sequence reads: CASGFVLPTHAKNTEAFF. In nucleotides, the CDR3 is TGTGCTAGTGGTTTTGTCCTGCCTACCCATGCGAAAAACACTGAAGCTTTCTTT. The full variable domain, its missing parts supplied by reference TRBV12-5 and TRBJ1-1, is DARVTQTPRHKVTEMGQEVTMRCQPILGHNTVFWYRQTMMQGLELLAYFRNRAPLDDSGMPKDRFSAEMPDATLATLKIQPSEPRDSAVYFCASGFVLPTHAKNTEAFFGQGTRLTVV.

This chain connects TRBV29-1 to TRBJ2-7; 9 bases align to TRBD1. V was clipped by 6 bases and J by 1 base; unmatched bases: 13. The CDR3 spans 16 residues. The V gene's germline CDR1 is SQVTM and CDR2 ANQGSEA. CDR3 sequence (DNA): TGCAGCGTCCCTCTGCCAAGGGGACAGGGATCCTACGAGCAGTACTTC. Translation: CSVPLPRGQGSYEQYF.

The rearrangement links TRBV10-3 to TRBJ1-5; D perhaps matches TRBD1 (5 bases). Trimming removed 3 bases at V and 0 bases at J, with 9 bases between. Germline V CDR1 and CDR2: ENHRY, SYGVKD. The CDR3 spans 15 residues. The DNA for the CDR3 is TGTGCCATCAGTGAAGACAGATATAGCAATCAGCCCCAGCATTTT. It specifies CAISEDRYSNQPQHF.

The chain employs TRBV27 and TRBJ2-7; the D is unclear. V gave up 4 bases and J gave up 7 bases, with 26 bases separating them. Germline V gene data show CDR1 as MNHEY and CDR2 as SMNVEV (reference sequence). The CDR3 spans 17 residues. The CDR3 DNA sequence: TGTGCCAGCAGTTCCCTTACTACGGCTTCCCCTACTTGGGAGCAGTACTTC. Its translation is CASSSLTTASPTWEQYF.

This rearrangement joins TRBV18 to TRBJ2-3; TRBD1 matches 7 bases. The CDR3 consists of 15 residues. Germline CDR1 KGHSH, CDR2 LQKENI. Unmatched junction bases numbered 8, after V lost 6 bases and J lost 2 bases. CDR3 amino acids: CASSPGTAYTDTQYF. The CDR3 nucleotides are TGTGCCAGCTCGCCCGGGACAGCCTACACAGATACGCAGTATTTT.

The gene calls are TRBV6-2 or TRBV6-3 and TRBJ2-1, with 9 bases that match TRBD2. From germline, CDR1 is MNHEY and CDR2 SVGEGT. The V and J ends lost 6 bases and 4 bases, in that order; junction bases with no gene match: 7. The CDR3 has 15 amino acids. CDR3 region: CASSLSGGMYNEQFF. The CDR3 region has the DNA TGTGCCAGCAGCCTTAGCGGGGGAATGTACAATGAGCAGTTCTTC.